This T cell receptor beta chain was sequenced during a study of regulatory T cells in long-lasting Graves disease. General study results and limits: There were preferences for TRBV28, TRBJ1-2 and TRBJ2-5 in persistent disease. The TCR repertoire of persistent Graves' patients was less diverse than that of newly diagnosed ones.

The time point: persistent/refractory GD, antithyroid drugs over 5 years with positive TRAb. PBMCs were the source of the RNA used for TCR sequencing. Both iRepertoire HTBI primers and Arm-PCR of CDR3 regions were used to build the TCR beta libraries. Original processing notes: Identification across samples found about 61 TRBV and 12 to 15 TRBJ segments. TCRdb reprocessed the multiplex PCR reads with MiXCR, giving one entry per CDR3 protein. TCRdb, not the original authors, processed these V and J calls. The table lists 350,000 to 450,000 distinct CDR3 sequences, around 20% of them singletons. As for this clonotype: Its antigen is not known.

Per germline, CDR1 LNHDA and CDR2 SQIVND (reference sequence). The CDR3 covers 15 residues. V was cut by 8 bases and J by 0 bases, with 14 bases left in between. This receptor was taken from a female donor with Graves disease. The sample in question was peripheral blood mononuclear cells (PBMCs), obtained when the disease was refractory, from a patient treated with antithyroid drugs. V and J are TRBV19 and TRBJ1-5, with D unresolved. CDR3 sequence reads: CASGPRINSNQPQHF. CDR3 DNA sequence: TGTGCCAGTGGCCCAAGGATTAATAGCAATCAGCCCCAGCATTTT.